This T cell receptor (beta chain) was identified during a study of tumor-infiltrating lymphocytes in primary liver carcinoma. Germline lookup yields CDR1 SGHRS and CDR2 YFSETQ. The CDR3 sequence is 17 residues long. Of note for this clonotype: The antigen remains unidentified. Sequence at one end of the junction differs from germline and may be a read error.

Overall study findings and caveats: Tumor-adjacent and tumor-blood pairs displayed less overlap than did pairs of tumor regions. With p = 0.039, the top-250-clone fraction in tumors significantly exceeded that in blood.

With 400 to 550 ng total RNA as template and a constant-region primer, TCR beta cDNA was made. It was through three nested multiplex PCR rounds of slightly modified ARM-PCR that TCR beta libraries arose. PCR rounds one and two used TRBV1-TRBV30 forward primers with a C-beta reverse primer for around 11 cycles each. TCRdb reprocessed the multiplex PCR reads via MiXCR and lists one record per CDR3 protein. Among 150,000 to 200,000 distinct CDR3 sequences listed, about 60% were seen once. Alongside blood RNA obtained from unsorted whole blood, germline DNA was also extracted. The specimen sequenced was peripheral blood. This TCR came from a middle-aged man with primary liver carcinoma and hepatitis B virus infection. The chain uses TRBV5-1 and TRBJ2-3, with 14 bases lining up with TRBD2. CDR3 residues: CASSPLTSGGGADTQYF. The CDR3 DNA sequence: TGCGCCAGCAGCCCCCTGACTAGCGGGGGGGGAGCAGATACCCAGTATTTT.